Listed below are T cell receptor beta chains from one sample, sequenced in a study of blood T cells in healthy people across ages. TCRdb reanalysed the 5' RACE reads using MiXCR and keeps one entry per CDR3 protein. This table holds approximately 730,000 distinct CDR3 sequences, roughly two fifths found once. The source material was blood. These receptors were obtained from a woman in her fifties or sixties in good health. Both conserved end residues are part of each CDR3. The D gene is left open where the match is weak. Size is stated for part of the rows, as once, few or many counts, or as a class when the clone is expanded.

d_call	clone_size	v_call	j_call	cdr3_nt	cdr3_aa
TRBD2	once	TRBV7-3	TRBJ2-1	TGTGCCAGCAGCTTAGGAGCGGGAGGGTTGGATGAGCAGTTTTTC	CASSLGAGGLDEQFF
TRBD2	many	TRBV20-1	TRBJ2-7	TGCAGTGCTCCGGGGGGGGCCTACGAGCAGTACTTC	CSAPGGAYEQYF
-	-	TRBV20-1	TRBJ2-4	TGCAGTGCGATGACTTTAGCCAAAAACATTCAGTACTTC	CSAMTLAKNIQYF
TRBD2	few	TRBV10-3	TRBJ2-3	TGTGCCATCAGCCCAGGACTAGCGGGAGGGGGCCCAGATACGCAGTATTTT	CAISPGLAGGGPDTQYF
TRBD1	few	TRBV9	TRBJ2-7	TGTGCCAGCAGCGGCGAGACAGGGGGCGCCTCCTACGAGCAGTACTTC	CASSGETGGASYEQYF
-	-	TRBV20-1	TRBJ2-1	TGCAGTGCTGGAATAAGGGACCCGCGTTACAATGAGCAGTTCTTC	CSAGIRDPRYNEQFF
TRBD2	few	TRBV20-1	TRBJ2-7	TGCAGTGCTCCCGGCGGGGGGAGGTACGAGCAGTACTTC	CSAPGGGRYEQYF
-	-	TRBV29-1	TRBJ2-3	TGCAGCGCGCACACGGCTAGCACAGATACGCAGTATTTT	CSAHTASTDTQYF
TRBD2	few	TRBV7-7	TRBJ2-3	TGTGCTAGCAGCTTAGTAGGACTAGCGGTTGATACGCAGTATTTT	CASSLVGLAVDTQYF
-	-	TRBV20-1	TRBJ2-7	TGCAGTGCTAGAGATGAATTCAGGGCCTACGAGCAGTACTTC	CSARDEFRAYEQYF
TRBD2	-	TRBV12-3/TRBV12-4	TRBJ2-5	TGTGCCAGCAACTCACTAGCGGGGGGGCCCCAAGAGACCCAGTACTTC	CASNSLAGGPQETQYF
-	-	TRBV12-3/TRBV12-4	TRBJ1-2	TGTGCCAGCAGTTGTATGGGACTGGAGCCTGGGAGCTACACCTTC	CASSCMGLEPGSYTF
-	-	TRBV21-1	TRBJ2-1	TGTGCCAGCAGCAAAGAAGGAACTAGCGGGAGAGCGGGGGAGCAGTTCTTC	CASSKEGTSGRAGEQFF
-	many	TRBV20-1	TRBJ2-5	TGCAGTGCTAGAGCCCTCGAGGAAGGGACTCTAGGAGAGCAGTACTTC	CSARALEEGTLGEQYF
-	few	TRBV7-9	TRBJ2-1	TGTGCCAGCAGCCCCAGGGACTCAAGATCCAATGAGCAGTTCTTC	CASSPRDSRSNEQFF
-	-	TRBV28	TRBJ1-6	TGTGCCAGCAGCAACACAGGGTTGGGCTCACCCCTCCACTTT	CASSNTGLGSPLHF
-	-	TRBV20-1	TRBJ1-2	TGCAGTGCTACGGAGCGCGGCTATGGCTACACCTTC	CSATERGYGYTF
-	-	TRBV12-3/TRBV12-4	TRBJ1-1	TGTGCCAGCAGTTTACGGGCCAGGAACACTGAAGCTTTCTTT	CASSLRARNTEAFF
-	-	TRBV27	TRBJ2-7	TGTGCCAGCACCACCTCCTACAATGAGCAGTACTTC	CASTTSYNEQYF
TRBD1	few	TRBV3-1	TRBJ2-7	TGTGCCAGCAGTCACTCGCAGGGGGTGTACGAGCAGTACTTC	CASSHSQGVYEQYF
-	-	TRBV6-6	TRBJ1-3	TGTGCCAGCAGCCGGACTGGAAACACCATATATTTT	CASSRTGNTIYF
TRBD1	-	TRBV4-1	TRBJ2-5	TGCGCCAGCAGCCAACGGCAGGGGGCACGCTTAGAGACCCAGTACTTC	CASSQRQGARLETQYF
TRBD1	-	TRBV29-1	TRBJ2-1	TGCAGCGGTCGAGGGGGACAGGGGGCCGATGAGCAGTTCTTC	CSGRGGQGADEQFF
-	-	TRBV7-2	TRBJ2-5	TGTGCCAGCAGCTTCACTCGGGGGCCAGCAAAAGAGACCCAGTACTTC	CASSFTRGPAKETQYF
-	few	TRBV25-1	TRBJ1-2	TGTGCCAGCAGTGATTTCGGAGGCTATGGCTACACCTTC	CASSDFGGYGYTF
-	few	TRBV6-6	TRBJ2-3	TGTGCCAGCAGTTTACTGGGAATTGGGGCAGATACGCAGTATTTT	CASSLLGIGADTQYF
-	once	TRBV3-1	TRBJ2-1	TGTGCCAGCGGCCCCCTGTTTAGCTCCTACAATGAGCAGTTCTTC	CASGPLFSSYNEQFF
-	-	TRBV24-1	TRBJ2-3	TGTGCCACCAGTGATACTACAGGGGAGGACACAGATACGCAGTATTTT	CATSDTTGEDTDTQYF